These 19 T cell receptor beta chains share one sample of origin, sequenced in a study of identical twins. MiXCR was run by TCRdb on the 5' RACE reads, yielding one entry per CDR3 protein. Here the sample spans approximately 1.8 million distinct CDR3 sequences, about 31% being singletons. Sequenced sample: cord blood. Receptors were obtained from a newborn girl in good health.

This clonotype was picked up a small number of times. The chain has TRBV24-1 and TRBJ2-7; D might be TRBD1 or TRBD2, each matching 5 bases. V was trimmed by 3 bases and J by 4 bases, leaving 15 bases between them. Per germline, CDR1 KGHDR and CDR2 SFDVKD. CDR3 length: 15 residues. The CDR3, as DNA: TGTGCCACCAGTGATCCCCGCCGGGGCCATTACGAGCAGTACTTC. It encodes CATSDPRRGHYEQYF.

The chain recombines TRBV27 with TRBJ1-1; TRBD1 matches at 9 bases. The CDR3 totals 14 residues. V lost 5 bases, J lost 4 bases, and 5 bases stayed unmatched. Per germline, CDR1 MNHEY and CDR2 SMNVEV (reference sequence). CDR3 bases: TGTGCCAGCAGTGCCCTACAGGGGGCCACTGAAGCTTTCTTT. This encodes CASSALQGATEAFF.

The V gene is TRBV20-1, the J gene TRBJ1-1; no reliable D call. The germline V gene encodes CDR1 DFQATT and CDR2 SNEGSKA (reference sequence). The CDR3 runs 12 residues. V shed 5 bases and J shed 8 bases, with 15 bases lying between them. CDR3: CSAGAMGSEAFF. Written as DNA, the CDR3 is TGCAGTGCTGGAGCAATGGGATCCGAAGCTTTCTTT.

The V call is TRBV10-3, the J call TRBJ1-5; the D is unclear. The CDR3 runs 14 residues. The germline V gene encodes CDR1 ENHRY and CDR2 SYGVKD. V shed 10 bases and J shed 3 bases, with 16 bases lying between them. The CDR3: CATHEGGLNQPQHF. DNA of the CDR3: TGTGCCACCCACGAGGGCGGTCTCAATCAGCCCCAGCATTTT.

This clonotype was recorded at least ten times. The V call is TRBV2, the J call TRBJ2-5; 10 positions agree with TRBD2. CDR3 length equals 14 residues. Germline trimming cut 6 bases from V and 3 bases from J; bases unmatched to any gene: 4. CDR1 is SNHLY and CDR2 is FYNNEI in the germline V gene. The DNA of the CDR3 is TGTGCCAGCAGCTCTAGCGGGGGAAAAGAGACCCAGTACTTC. It encodes CASSSSGGKETQYF.

The chain employs TRBV4-2 and TRBJ2-7; 7 bases align to TRBD2. There are 20 residues in the CDR3. V lost 1 base and J lost 10; bases outside the gene matches: 28. Germline V gene lookup returns CDR1 LGHNA and CDR2 YNFKEQ. The CDR3 loop is CASSQGGGIGGRSDKNTQYF. In DNA form, the CDR3 reads TGTGCCAGCAGCCAAGGGGGGGGGATTGGTGGGCGTAGCGACAAAAACACTCAGTACTTC.

CDR3 loop: CSASRTDSTDTQYF. Here the CDR3 DNA reads TGCAGTGCTAGTAGGACAGACAGCACAGATACGCAGTATTTT. The gene calls are TRBV20-1 and TRBJ2-3; TRBD1 might be the D (6 bases). Deletions cut 3 bases from V and 0 bases from J, with 10 bases between. Germline lookup yields CDR1 DFQATT and CDR2 SNEGSKA (reference sequence). This CDR3 is 14 amino acids long.

The chain recombines TRBV20-1 with TRBJ2-1; D is possibly TRBD1 (6 bases). CDR3 length equals 14 residues. Germline V CDR1 and CDR2: DFQATT, SNEGSKA (reference sequence). The V gene lost 0 bases and the J gene lost 4 bases, with 10 bases spanning the gap. CDR3 amino acids: CSARDDGTYNEQFF. The CDR3 bases are TGCAGTGCTAGAGACGACGGGACATACAATGAGCAGTTCTTC.

As for this clonotype: Sequence at one end of the junction differs from germline and may be a read error. This chain connects TRBV11-2 to TRBJ2-3; TRBD2 aligns across 13 bases. Germline CDR1 SGHAT, CDR2 FQNNGV. There are 18 residues in the CDR3. In DNA, the CDR3 is TGTACCAGCAGCTTTAGACTAGCGGGAGGTTTTTTCACAGATACGCAGTATTTT. Translating it yields CTSSFRLAGGFFTDTQYF.

Only one count was recorded for this clonotype. At one of its ends the junction is not consistent with the germline gene, which may arise from a read error. The chain couples TRBV20-1 to TRBJ2-3; TRBD2 matches at 10 bases. This CDR3 is 15 amino acids long. Germline values: CDR1 DFQATT, CDR2 SNEGSKA (reference sequence). CDR3: CSASSGGAETDAQYF. The CDR3 coding sequence is TGCAGTGCTTCCAGCGGGGGGGCCGAGACAGATGCGCAGTATTTT.

V usage is TRBV11-1 and J usage is TRBJ1-1; 12 nucleotides match TRBD1. V lost 6 bases, J lost 5 bases, and 19 bases stayed unmatched. The CDR3 has 19 residues. In germline, CDR1 is SGHAT, CDR2 FQDESV (reference sequence). CDR3 sequence (DNA): TGTGCCAGCAGGTCCAACTACCGGGACAGGGGGCCGGAGGGGACTGAAGCTTTCTTT. Translated, it gives CASRSNYRDRGPEGTEAFF.

The J gene is TRBJ2-1, the V gene TRBV15; D is unclear. Germline CDR1 reads LNHNV; CDR2 reads YYDKDF (reference sequence). The germline V and J ends were trimmed by 1 base and 1 base, with 14 bases remaining between them. The CDR3 covers 17 residues. The CDR3, as DNA: TGTGCCACCAGCAGAGGAGCCCACACTTCTTCCTACAATGAGCAGTTCTTC. Its protein product is CATSRGAHTSSYNEQFF.

The chain combines TRBV7-2 with TRBJ2-3, with 8 bases fitting TRBD2. Germline V gives CDR1 SGHTA, CDR2 FQGNSA. The trim removed 7 bases at V and 11 bases at J, leaving 8 bases unmatched. CDR3 size: 12 residues. DNA of the CDR3: TGTGCCAGCACCTTTACCGGGACTAGGCAGTATTTT. Its translation is CASTFTGTRQYF.

The chain has TRBV28 and TRBJ2-1, with 13 bases matching TRBD2. The CDR3 has 18 residues. CDR1 is MDHEN and CDR2 is SYDVKM in the germline V gene. Unmatched junction bases numbered 10, after V lost 5 bases and J lost 3 bases. The CDR3 here is CASSLTGLAGPIYNEQFF. CDR3 nucleotide sequence: TGTGCCAGCAGTCTAACGGGACTAGCGGGGCCGATCTACAATGAGCAGTTCTTC.

Ten or more counts support this clonotype. The chain employs TRBV27 and TRBJ2-5; D is perhaps TRBD2 (6 bases). Germline CDR1 reads MNHEY; CDR2 reads SMNVEV (reference sequence). CDR3 length: 13 amino acids. Between the trimmed V and J ends, which lost 6 bases and 2 bases, there was a span of 10 bases. The CDR3 nucleotides are TGTGCCAGCAGACGGGGGATTCAAGAGACCCAGTACTTC. Translation: CASRRGIQETQYF.

V usage is TRBV29-1 and J usage is TRBJ2-4, with D perhaps matching TRBD2 (6 bases). The length of the CDR3 is 15 residues. V lost 1 base and J lost 1, with 11 bases in between. The V gene's germline CDR1 is SQVTM and CDR2 ANQGSEA. CDR3 in DNA: TGCAGCGTTGAAGGCGGGGTTCAGGCCAAAAACATTCAGTACTTC. Translation gives CSVEGGVQAKNIQYF. Full variable domain (rest looked up from reference TRBV29-1 and TRBJ2-4): SAVISQKPSRDICQRGTSLTIQCQVDSQVTMMFWYRQQPGQSLTLIATANQGSEATYESGFVIDKFPISRPNLTFSTLTVSNMSPEDSSIYLCSVEGGVQAKNIQYFGAGTRLSVL.

The chain carries TRBV2 and TRBJ1-1; D remains ambiguous. The germline CDR1 and CDR2 sequences are SNHLY and FYNNEI. The CDR3 extends over 12 amino acids. V lost 5 bases and J 2 bases, leaving 6 bases between the germline ends. The CDR3 here is CASSTPNTEAFF. The CDR3, as DNA: TGTGCCAGCAGTACCCCAAACACTGAAGCTTTCTTT. Filled out from reference TRBV2 and TRBJ1-1, the complete variable domain reads EPEVTQTPSHQVTQMGQEVILRCVPISNHLYFYWYRQILGQKVEFLVSFYNNEISEKSEIFDDQFSVERPDGSNFTLKIRSTKLEDSAMYFCASSTPNTEAFFGQGTRLTVV.

V and J are TRBV9 and TRBJ1-5; D uncertain. V gave up 0 bases and J gave up 0 bases, with 10 bases separating them. This CDR3 spans 16 amino acids. Germline V gene data show CDR1 as SGDLS and CDR2 as YYNGEE. This CDR3 is CASSVGDRASNQPQHF. The CDR3 coding sequence is TGTGCCAGCAGCGTAGGGGATCGGGCTAGCAATCAGCCCCAGCATTTT.

This chain uses TRBV24-1 with TRBJ2-7; D is ambiguous. V shed 4 bases and J shed 2 bases, with 11 bases lying between them. CDR3 length equals 14 residues. Germline V gene sequence: CDR1 KGHDR, CDR2 SFDVKD. CDR3 loop: CATSDPDGPYEQYF. As DNA, the CDR3 is TGTGCCACCAGTGACCCGGACGGCCCCTACGAGCAGTACTTC.